This T cell receptor (beta chain) was captured in a study of T cells in Graves' hyperthyroidism and ophthalmopathy. Overall study results and limits: Most clonotypes expanded in thyroid above 0.001 were likewise present in blood. The model identified upcoming ophthalmopathy a median 6.5 months ahead of onset.

It was RNA transcripts that yielded the amplified TCR beta CDR3 regions. Using the HTBI primer set, a first-round RT-PCR was run on the TCR CDR3. In TCRdb, the multiplex PCR reads were re-called with MiXCR into one record per CDR3 protein. The repertoire holds about 720,000 distinct CDR3 sequences, with about 15% as singletons. V was trimmed by 3 bases and J by 2 bases, leaving 20 bases between them. The germline V gene has CDR1 WSHSY and CDR2 SAAADI. The CDR3 is 18 residues long. This clonotype was picked up a small number of times. Its specificity is not known. Among the patients, aged 18 to 65, hyperthyroidism was newly diagnosed and had lasted under 2 months. Clinical symptoms, serum thyroxine and TRAb, thyroid ultrasound and orbital computed tomography together formed the diagnostic basis.

The sample taken for sequencing was blood. The chain is built from TRBV10-2 and TRBJ1-3; weak D call: TRBD1 (6 bases). The clonotype originates from a man between 18 and 35 years old with Graves' hyperthyroidism. The CDR3: CASSDCRGLLLPGNTIYF. CDR3 in DNA: TGCGCCAGCAGTGACTGTCGGGGGCTCCTACTTCCTGGAAACACCATATATTTT.